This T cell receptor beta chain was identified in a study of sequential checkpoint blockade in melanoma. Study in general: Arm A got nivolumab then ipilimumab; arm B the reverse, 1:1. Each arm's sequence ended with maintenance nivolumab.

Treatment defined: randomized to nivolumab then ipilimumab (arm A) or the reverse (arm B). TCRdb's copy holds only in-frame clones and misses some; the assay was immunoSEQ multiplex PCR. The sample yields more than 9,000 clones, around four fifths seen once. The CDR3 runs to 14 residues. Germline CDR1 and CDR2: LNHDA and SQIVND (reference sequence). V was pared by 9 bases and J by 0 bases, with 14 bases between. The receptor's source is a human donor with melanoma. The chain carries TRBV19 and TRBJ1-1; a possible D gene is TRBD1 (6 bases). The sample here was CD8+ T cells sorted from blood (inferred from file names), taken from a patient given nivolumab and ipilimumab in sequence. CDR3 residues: CASGWDTMNTEAFF. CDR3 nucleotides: TGTGCCAGCGGCTGGGACACAATGAACACTGAAGCTTTCTTT. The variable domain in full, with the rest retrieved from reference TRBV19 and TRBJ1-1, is DGGITQSPKYLFRKEGQNVTLSCEQNLNHDAMYWYRQDPGQGLRLIYYSQIVNDFQKGDIAEGYSVSREKKESFPLTVTSAQKNPTAFYLCASGWDTMNTEAFFGQGTRLTVV.